This T cell receptor (beta chain) was documented in a study of early stage breast cancer tumors. For the study at large: Approximately 9.4-fold was the mean read coverage per sample. General study points: Tumors had roughly 2.4-fold higher T cell density and higher clonality than adjacent normal breast tissue. Most shared enriched TCRB sequences were commonly generated ones.

Clones were sequenced by immunoSEQ multiplex PCR, and TCRdb holds only the in-frame ones, with some missing. Here the sample spans fewer than 35,000 clones, 55% to 75% being singletons. About this clone itself: Its antigen is unknown.

CDR3 length: 17 amino acids. Trimming removed 0 bases from V and 5 bases from J; junction bases left unmatched: 8. The V gene's germline CDR1 is LGHNA and CDR2 YNFKEQ. The sequenced sample consisted of blood. The chain recombines TRBV4-2 with TRBJ2-1; 9 bases map to TRBD2. The source of this sequence is a person between 50 and 60 years old with breast cancer. The CDR3 DNA sequence: TGTGCCAGCAGCCAAGATCTGGCGGGAGGGCCCCACAATGAGCAGTTCTTC. Its translation: CASSQDLAGGPHNEQFF.